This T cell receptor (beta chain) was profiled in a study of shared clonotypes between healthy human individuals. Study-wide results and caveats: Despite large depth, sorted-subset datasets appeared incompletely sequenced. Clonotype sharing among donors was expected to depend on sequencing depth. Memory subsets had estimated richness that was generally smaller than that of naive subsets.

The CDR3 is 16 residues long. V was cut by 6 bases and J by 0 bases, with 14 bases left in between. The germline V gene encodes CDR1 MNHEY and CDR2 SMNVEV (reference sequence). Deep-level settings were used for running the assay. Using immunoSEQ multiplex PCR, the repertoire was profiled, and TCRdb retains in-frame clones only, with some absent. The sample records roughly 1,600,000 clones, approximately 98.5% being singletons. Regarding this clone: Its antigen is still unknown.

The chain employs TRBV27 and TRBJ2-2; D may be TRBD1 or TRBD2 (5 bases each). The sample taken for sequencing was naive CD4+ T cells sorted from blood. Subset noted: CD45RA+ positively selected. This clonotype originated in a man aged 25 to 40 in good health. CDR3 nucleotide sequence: TGTGCCAGCAGCCTGGGTGGGGGAGCGAACACCGGGGAGCTGTTTTTT. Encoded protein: CASSLGGGANTGELFF.